This T cell receptor beta chain was documented in a study of T cells in Graves' hyperthyroidism and ophthalmopathy. General observations from the study: In the blood, most expanded thyroid clonotypes above 0.001 appeared as well.

Points on this clonotype: Antigen unknown.

Diagnoses were established using clinical symptoms, serum thyroxine and TRAb, thyroid ultrasound and orbital computed tomography. Cells are PBMCs isolated from more than 8.5 ml of fresh blood. Amplification of TCR beta CDR3 regions used RNA as the template. HTBI primers were the set used in a first-round RT-PCR of the TCR CDR3. TCRdb re-derived calls from the multiplex PCR reads in MiXCR, one entry per CDR3 protein. Of under 350,000 distinct CDR3 sequences listed, around a sixth are singletons. This CDR3 spans 18 amino acids. Germline CDR1 and CDR2: MGHRA and YSYEKL. The V end lost 0 bases, the J end lost 2 bases, and 18 bases lay between the germline ends.

Sequencing was performed on blood. The sequence derives from a woman aged 45 to 65 with Graves' hyperthyroidism. The genes are TRBV4-1 and TRBJ2-3; D tentatively fits TRBD1 or TRBD2 (5 bases each). The CDR3 is CASSQDLGPSNPTDTQYF. The CDR3 DNA is TGCGCCAGCAGCCAAGATTTGGGACCCTCGAATCCCACAGATACGCAGTATTTT.